A single sample gave rise to the 14 T cell receptor beta chains below, sequenced in a study of vaccination effects on CD4 cells after COVID-19. The table came from immunoSEQ multiplex PCR; TCRdb's copy has only in-frame clones and leaves some out. The table shows 30,000 or so clones, with about 72% occurring only once. These receptors are not linked to any known antigen. Sequencing in the ViraFEST assay came after antigen-specific CD4+ T cells had been expanded with viral peptide pools, which were used to stimulate PBMC. CD4+ T cells were isolated after about eleven days of culture. It was between March and December 2020 that the person had a SARS-CoV-2 infection confirmed by PCR. This sample comprised CD4+ T cells from PBMCs cultured with a peptide pool, obtained before COVID-19 vaccination. All receptors come from a human donor who had a prior SARS-CoV-2 infection.

V gene TRBV5-4 combines with J gene TRBJ1-4; D gene uncertain. The V end lost 3 bases, the J end lost 3 bases, and 12 bases lay between the germline ends. This CDR3 comprises 15 residues. In germline, CDR1 is SGHNT, CDR2 YYREEE (reference sequence). In DNA, the CDR3 is TGTGCCAGCAGCTCCTCACCAACATCTAATGAAAAACTGTTTTTT. Translated: CASSSSPTSNEKLFF.

There are a few counts of this clone. The CDR3 DNA reads as TGCGCCAGCAGTCGGTCTGGGGCCAACGTCCTGACTTTC. Its translation is CASSRSGANVLTF. The V gene is TRBV4-1, the J gene TRBJ2-6; no definite D call. Trimming stripped 6 bases from V and 1 base from J, with 4 bases between. The CDR3 is 13 amino acids. The germline V gene has CDR1 MGHRA and CDR2 YSYEKL.

This chain links TRBV7-2 with TRBJ2-3; no reliable D call. CDR1 is SGHTA, CDR2 FQGNSA, per germline. The CDR3 is 12 residues long. Trimming shortened V by 4 bases and J by 8 bases, and 10 bases separated the two germline ends. CDR3 DNA sequence: TGTGCCAGCAGCTCATGGGGTGGTACGCAGTATTTT. It codes for CASSSWGGTQYF.

The chain has TRBV7-2 and TRBJ2-1; 8 bases match TRBD2. In germline, CDR1 is SGHTA, CDR2 FQGNSA. CDR3 length: 14 residues. After removal of 3 bases from V and 3 bases from J, the junction contained 1 base not matched to a gene. The CDR3 loop reads CASSLGTSYNEQFF. CDR3 sequence (DNA): TGTGCCAGCAGCTTGGGGACTAGCTACAATGAGCAGTTCTTC.

This clone appeared a few times. The chain recombines TRBV11-3 with TRBJ2-1; D is unclear. This CDR3 is 13 amino acids long. V was shortened by 8 bases and J by 0 bases, with 8 bases between the two germline ends. Per the germline V gene, CDR1 is SGHNT and CDR2 is YENEEA. The CDR3 DNA reads as TGTGCCAGCGAGATGAGCTCCTACAATGAGCAGTTCTTC. As protein: CASEMSSYNEQFF.

This chain connects TRBV19 to TRBJ1-5; D unresolved. The CDR3 contains 14 residues. Germline-derived CDR1 and CDR2 are LNHDA and SQIVND (reference sequence). The V end lost 7 bases, the J end lost 2 bases, and 12 bases lay between the germline ends. As DNA, the CDR3 is TGTGCCAGTAATAGTCGGGGTGGCAATCAGCCCCAGCATTTT. Translated, it gives CASNSRGGNQPQHF.

V usage is TRBV11-2 and J usage is TRBJ2-7; 10 nucleotides match TRBD1. Germline CDR1 and CDR2: SGHAT and FQNNGV. V lost 5 bases to trimming and J lost 3 bases; unmatched junction nucleotides: 13. CDR3 length: 17 residues. The DNA of the CDR3 is TGTGCCAGCAGCCCACTTAACCGACAGGGGGCCTTCTACGAGCAGTACTTC. This translates into CASSPLNRQGAFYEQYF.

This chain connects TRBV7-2 to TRBJ2-3; D is unclear. Trimming removed 7 bases at V and 6 bases at J, with 11 bases between. The CDR3 is made up of 12 amino acids. Germline lookup yields CDR1 SGHTA and CDR2 FQGNSA. CDR3 nucleotide sequence: TGTGCCAGCACCGTTGCGAGGGATACGCAGTATTTT. Amino acid sequence: CASTVARDTQYF.

The V gene is TRBV4-1, the J gene TRBJ1-5; D is possibly TRBD1 (5 bases). The CDR3 is 17 residues long. V was clipped by 3 bases and J by 4 bases, with 19 bases between them. Germline V gives CDR1 MGHRA, CDR2 YSYEKL. The CDR3 here is CASSQSQLYRRNQPQHF. The DNA for the CDR3 is TGCGCCAGCAGCCAGTCGCAGCTTTACAGGAGGAATCAGCCCCAGCATTTT.

This clone has a handful of counts. V and J are TRBV7-3 and TRBJ2-1; 10 bases map to TRBD2. The CDR3 is 14 residues long. With V trimmed by 5 bases and J by 8 bases, 6 bases remained unmatched. Germline CDR1 and CDR2: SGHTA and FQGTGA. The CDR3 protein is CASSPTSGYDEQFF. The CDR3 DNA sequence: TGTGCCAGCAGCCCGACTAGCGGGTATGATGAGCAGTTCTTC.

The chain employs TRBV9 and TRBJ2-1, with D maybe TRBD2 (6 bases). V was shortened by 3 bases and J by 2 bases, with 15 bases between the two germline ends. There are 16 residues in the CDR3. Germline CDR1 is SGDLS and CDR2 is YYNGEE. The CDR3 sequence: CASSGRAGPTYNEQFF. CDR3 nucleotide sequence: TGTGCCAGCAGCGGACGAGCGGGCCCGACCTACAATGAGCAGTTCTTC.

This clone has just one count. This chain uses TRBV3-1 (or the pseudogene TRBV3-2) with TRBJ2-1; 10 bases agree with TRBD2. Germline V gene lookup returns CDR1 LGHDT and CDR2 YNNKEL (reference sequence). The CDR3 is 15 residues long. The V and J ends lost 3 bases and 9 bases, in that order; junction bases with no gene match: 8. The CDR3 sequence is CASSHPSRTSGEQFF. Here the CDR3 DNA reads TGTGCCAGCAGCCATCCGTCTCGGACTAGCGGTGAGCAGTTCTTC.

V and J are TRBV6-2 or TRBV6-3 and TRBJ1-1; no clear D gene. CDR1 and CDR2 (germline): MNHEY, SVGEGT. The germline V and J ends were trimmed by 2 bases and 11 bases, with 15 bases remaining between them. The CDR3 contains 13 residues. CDR3 DNA: TGTGCCAGCAGTTACCGGTCCGGAGGTGACGCTTTCTTT. This codes for CASSYRSGGDAFF.

The gene calls are TRBV6-6 and TRBJ2-3; 9 bases line up with TRBD2. The germline CDR1 and CDR2 sequences are MNHNY and SVGAGI (reference sequence). V lost 5 bases, J lost 4 bases, and 13 bases stayed unmatched. This CDR3 region has 17 residues. The CDR3 region has the DNA TGTGCCAGCAGTCAGCCAGGGGGATTAGCGGGAGCAGATACGCAGTATTTT. This sequence encodes CASSQPGGLAGADTQYF.